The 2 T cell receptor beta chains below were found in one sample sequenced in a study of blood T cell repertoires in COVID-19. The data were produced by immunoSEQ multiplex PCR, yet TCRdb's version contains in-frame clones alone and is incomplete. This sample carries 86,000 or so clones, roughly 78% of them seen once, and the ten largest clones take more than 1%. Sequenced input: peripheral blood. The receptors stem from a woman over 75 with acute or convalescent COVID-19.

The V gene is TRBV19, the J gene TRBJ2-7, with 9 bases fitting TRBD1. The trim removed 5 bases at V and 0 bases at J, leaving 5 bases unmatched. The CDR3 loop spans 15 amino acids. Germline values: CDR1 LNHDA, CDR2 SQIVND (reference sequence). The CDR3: CASSPRTGASYEQYF. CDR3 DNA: TGTGCCAGTAGTCCTCGGACAGGGGCCTCCTACGAGCAGTACTTC.

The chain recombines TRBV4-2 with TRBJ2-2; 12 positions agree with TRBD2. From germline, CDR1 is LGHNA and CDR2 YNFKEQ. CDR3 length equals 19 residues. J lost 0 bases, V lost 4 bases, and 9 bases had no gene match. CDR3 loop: CASSRRTSGTLSNTGELFF. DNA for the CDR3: TGTGCCAGCAGCCGCCGGACTAGCGGGACTCTATCGAACACCGGGGAGCTGTTTTTT.